This T cell receptor (beta chain) came from a study of technical replicates of blood from a few donors. The method was immunoSEQ multiplex PCR; TCRdb's version includes in-frame clones alone and lacks a portion of them. The sample has tens of thousands of clones; 90% to 95% are singletons. This clone was recorded only once. J was trimmed by 1 base and V by 2 bases; bases with no gene match: 5. The CDR3 is 16 amino acids. Germline values: CDR1 SGHVS, CDR2 FNYEAQ. The sample was T cells isolated from PBMCs. J is TRBJ2-3 and V is TRBV7-6, with 8 bases matching TRBD2. This receptor was obtained from a human donor in good health. CDR3 bases: TGTGCCAGCAGCTTACGGTCTAGCGGGCGCACAGATACGCAGTATTTT. This encodes CASSLRSSGRTDTQYF.